This note documents a single TCR beta chain sequence. What it binds is not known. Trimming shortened V by 3 bases and J by 7 bases, and 18 bases separated the two germline ends. Germline-derived CDR1 and CDR2 are SEHNR and FQNEAQ (reference sequence). The CDR3 is 16 residues long. This sample stems from a study of a mutant IDH1 vaccine in newly diagnosed glioma. Whole-study results and caveats: It seemed that pseudoprogression was not linked to changes in the top peripheral T cell clonotypes.

The repertoire was sequenced with immunoSEQ multiplex PCR; TCRdb's copy has only in-frame clones and lacks some. Here the sample spans around 51,000 clones, 78% being singletons. Specified time point: week 5, during vaccination. Every vaccination contained 300 ug of the mutant IDH1 20-mer peptide and was paired with topical imiquimod. The V gene is TRBV7-9, the J gene TRBJ1-4; D gene uncertain. The clonotype comes from a woman aged 40-49 years with glioma. Sequencing was performed on PBMCs, taken from a glioma patient whose treatment included an IDH1 peptide vaccine. CDR3: CASSFGSRHKTEKLFF. The CDR3 DNA is TGTGCCAGCAGCTTCGGTTCGAGACATAAGACTGAAAAACTGTTTTTT.